This T cell receptor (beta chain) derives from a study of CD8+ T cells in alopecia areata. Study details: The duration of tofacitinib was 6 to 18 months, with 6 months off drug afterward. Study-wide results and caveats: Patients displayed less clarity in TCR sharing than mice, a finding possibly related to HLA. Relative to normal scalp, lesional scalp, especially alopecia totalis/universalis, showed higher clonality.

Collected material from alopecia areata patients comprised lesional scalp punch biopsies and peripheral blood. Per germline, CDR1 KGHSH and CDR2 LQKENI. This CDR3 region has 12 residues. With 3 bases removed from V and 7 bases from J, the gap between germline ends came to 10 bases. This clone was seen a few times. Its specificity is not known. Once RNA had been extracted, it was reverse transcribed into cDNA to act as the sequencing template. Generated by immunoSEQ multiplex PCR, the TCRdb table keeps only in-frame clones and is missing some. The table has roughly 7,500 clones, about two thirds seen once.

The rearrangement joins TRBV18 to TRBJ2-7, with D tentatively TRBD2 (6 bases). Sample: skin, taken at week 0. This TCR was recovered from a human donor with alopecia areata. CDR3: CASSPSGVEQYF. CDR3 coding DNA: TGTGCCAGCTCACCCTCGGGGGTTGAGCAGTACTTC.